This TCR beta chain was recovered during a study of cytomegalovirus exposure and HLA in healthy donors. The CDR3 loop spans 16 amino acids. Deletions cut 5 bases from V and 2 bases from J, with 18 bases between. Germline CDR1 is WSHSY and CDR2 is SAAADI. Both 60 Vbeta primers and 13 Jbeta primers went into the PCR. Clones were sequenced by immunoSEQ multiplex PCR, and TCRdb holds only the in-frame ones, with some missing. This sample lists about 130,000 clones; its ten largest clones have 1%. The TCR originated in a man younger than 35 in good health and CMV-seronegative. The source material was PBMCs. V and J are TRBV10-2 and TRBJ2-5; D perhaps matches TRBD2 (6 bases). DNA of the CDR3: TGCGCCAGCAGTCCAGCTCTAGCGTTGAGACAAGAGACCCAGTACTTC. Amino acid sequence: CASSPALALRQETQYF.